The clone carrying this TCR beta chain has a handful of counts. Antigen unknown. The sample is drawn from a study of cytomegalovirus exposure and HLA in healthy donors. Study outcomes and limitations: Generally TCR sequences proved uncommon, though certain public TCRs appeared in numerous donors. As was reported, the classifier diagnosed cytomegalovirus status with high specificity and sensitivity. It was confirmed in vitro that a few of the CMV-associated chains were specific for CMV antigens.

CDR1 is GTSNPN, CDR2 SVGIG, per germline (reference sequence). V shed 8 bases and J shed 0 bases, with 10 bases lying between them. This CDR3 spans 13 amino acids. The donors were part of the validation cohort of 120 subjects. That cohort was separate from the first cohort, which comprised 666 subjects. The assay was immunoSEQ multiplex PCR, and TCRdb's table has in-frame clones only and misses some. Of 200,000 to 250,000 clones listed, approximately 80% were seen once; the top ten hold around an eighth. This TCR was sampled from a woman aged 25 to 39 in good health and CMV-seropositive. The sample comprised PBMCs. The chain uses TRBV30 and TRBJ2-2; possibly TRBD2 for D (6 bases). Written as DNA, the CDR3 is TGTGCCCAGGGACTTACGAACACCGGGGAGCTGTTTTTT. This encodes CAQGLTNTGELFF.